The T cell receptor (beta chain) described here comes from a study of cytomegalovirus exposure and HLA in healthy donors. Amplification used 60 Vbeta primers and 13 Jbeta primers. Only in-frame clones appear in the TCRdb table, and some are missing; sequencing was by immunoSEQ multiplex PCR. This sample has around 100,000 clones, with 79% found just once. Regarding the study as a whole: A prior analysis recorded that most TCR beta V segments were productive about 90% or about 30% of the time. Using a false discovery rate of 0.05, a later analysis showed that 15,000 to 20,000 TCR beta sequences were associated with HLA alleles.

V gave up 1 base and J gave up 6 bases, with 10 bases separating them. Germline V CDR1 and CDR2: SEHNR, FQNEAQ (reference sequence). There are 14 residues in the CDR3. There are a few counts of this clone. Its antigen is still unknown. The J gene is TRBJ2-1, the V gene TRBV7-9; possible D gene TRBD2, 5 bases. The clonotype was recovered from a woman younger than 35 in good health and CMV-seropositive. Specimen: PBMCs. CDR3 in amino acids: CASSLEAESNEQFF. CDR3 bases: TGTGCCAGCAGCTTAGAAGCGGAGTCCAATGAGCAGTTCTTC.